The next 22 T cell receptor beta chains were all read from a single sample in a study of cytomegalovirus exposure and HLA in healthy donors. Researchers ran the PCR with 60 Vbeta and 13 Jbeta primers. Profiling relied on immunoSEQ multiplex PCR, and the TCRdb table lists in-frame clones only, not all of them. Altogether over 150,000 clones are present, over 65% being singletons, with the ten largest covering roughly 3.7%. Sequenced input: PBMCs. The origin of the receptors is a woman in her sixties in good health and CMV-seropositive.

This chain uses TRBV9 with TRBJ1-1, with 12 bases identical to TRBD1. Germline CDR1 SGDLS, CDR2 YYNGEE. J gave up 0 bases and V 2 bases, and 14 bases lay outside the gene matches. This CDR3 has 20 residues. For the CDR3, the DNA is TGTGCCAGCAGCGTCCAGGGACAGGGGGCGTTTTTGGGCTTGAACACTGAAGCTTTCTTT. As protein: CASSVQGQGAFLGLNTEAFF. Looking up the rest from reference TRBV9 and TRBJ1-1 gives the full variable domain: DSGVTQTPKHLITATGQRVTLRCSPRSGDLSVYWYQQSLDQGLQFLIQYYNGEERAKGNILERFSAQQFPDLHSELNLSSLELGDSALYFCASSVQGQGAFLGLNTEAFFGQGTRLTVV.

V is TRBV6-6 and J is TRBJ2-5; D possibly corresponds to TRBD2 (6 bases). The CDR3 contains 15 residues. Germline V gives CDR1 MNHNY, CDR2 SVGAGI (reference sequence). The germline V and J ends were trimmed by 10 bases and 2 bases, with 20 bases remaining between them. The CDR3 region is CATTKRRERQETQYF. The CDR3, as DNA: TGTGCCACGACGAAAAGACGGGAGCGGCAAGAGACCCAGTACTTC.

The chain couples TRBV7-9 to TRBJ1-1; maybe TRBD1 (5 bases). The V gene lost 5 bases and the J gene lost 3 bases, with 22 bases spanning the gap. The CDR3 covers 17 residues. Germline values: CDR1 SEHNR, CDR2 FQNEAQ (reference sequence). In nucleotides, the CDR3 is TGTGCCAGCAGCCCCCCCGGACGCGTAGGAGGGGACACTGAAGCTTTCTTT. Protein product: CASSPPGRVGGDTEAFF.

This clone was counted between two and nine times. The chain employs TRBV19 and TRBJ2-1; 7 nucleotides align to TRBD2. This CDR3 spans 17 amino acids. Germline V gene lookup returns CDR1 LNHDA and CDR2 SQIVND (reference sequence). J was trimmed by 3 bases and V by 0 bases; bases with no gene match: 8. CDR3: CASSIDRAGVVYNEQFF. CDR3 nucleotide sequence: TGTGCCAGTAGTATAGATCGGGCGGGAGTGGTCTACAATGAGCAGTTCTTC.

This chain links TRBV6-5 with TRBJ1-2; TRBD1 agrees at 7 bases. V was clipped by 5 bases and J by 3 bases; unmatched bases: 9. Germline V lookup: CDR1 MNHEY, CDR2 SVGAGI. CDR3 length: 15 amino acids. Here the CDR3 reads CASSTLTGADYGYTF. CDR3 sequence (DNA): TGTGCCAGCAGTACCCTAACAGGGGCCGACTATGGCTACACCTTC.

This CDR3 reads CASSFGLLAGDDEQYF. CDR3 nucleotides: TGCGCCAGCAGCTTCGGTCTTCTAGCGGGAGACGACGAGCAGTACTTC. The V gene is TRBV5-1, the J gene TRBJ2-5, with 10 bases aligning to TRBD2. The DNA matches TRBJ2-7 better at its end, which makes the J call doubtful. The CDR3 contains 16 residues. In germline, CDR1 is SGHRS, CDR2 YFSETQ.

This sequence joins TRBV7-3 and TRBJ1-4; 7 nucleotides match TRBD1. This CDR3 region has 15 residues. Per germline, CDR1 SGHTA and CDR2 FQGTGA. With V trimmed by 5 bases and J by 5 bases, 8 bases remained unmatched. CDR3 DNA: TGTGCCAGCAGCCCCTCGGGACAGAGGAATGAAAAACTGTTTTTT. The encoded protein is CASSPSGQRNEKLFF. The full variable domain, completed using reference TRBV7-3 and TRBJ1-4, is GAGVSQTPSNKVTEKGKYVELRCDPISGHTALYWYRQSLGQGPEFLIYFQGTGAADDSGLPNDRFFAVRPEGSVSTLKIQRTERGDSAVYLCASSPSGQRNEKLFFGSGTQLSVL.

This chain links TRBV7-7 with TRBJ2-5; D may be TRBD1 (5 bases). The CDR3 covers 15 residues. Trimming cost V 5 bases and J 4 bases, with 17 bases left between them. The germline V gene has CDR1 SSHAT and CDR2 FNYEAQ (reference sequence). The CDR3 here is CASSHLNTGSETQYF. CDR3 bases: TGTGCCAGCAGCCACTTAAACACAGGATCAGAGACCCAGTACTTC.

This chain connects TRBV5-4 to TRBJ2-1, with 8 nucleotides matching TRBD2. The V and J ends lost 2 bases and 6 bases, in that order; junction bases with no gene match: 4. The CDR3 runs to 14 residues. Germline V gene sequence: CDR1 SGHNT, CDR2 YYREEE (reference sequence). The CDR3 loop is CASSLPGGGNEQFF. CDR3 sequence (DNA): TGTGCCAGCAGCTTACCGGGAGGGGGCAATGAGCAGTTCTTC.

The V call is TRBV28, the J call TRBJ2-3, with 15 bases identical to TRBD2. The J segment lost 3 bases and the V segment lost 6 bases, leaving 13 bases of the junction unmatched. CDR3 length equals 19 residues. Germline values: CDR1 MDHEN, CDR2 SYDVKM. CDR3 nucleotides: TGTGCCAGCAGCGACTTCTCCGGGACTAGCGGGAGGATGACAGATACGCAGTATTTT. This gives the protein CASSDFSGTSGRMTDTQYF.

This clone was observed a few times. The J gene is TRBJ2-2, the V gene TRBV5-1, with D maybe TRBD2 (6 bases). The CDR3 totals 16 residues. V was clipped by 0 bases and J by 2 bases, with 11 bases between them. CDR1 SGHRS and CDR2 YFSETQ come from the germline V gene. CDR3 coding DNA: TGCGCCAGCAGCTTGGACAGGAGGGATAACACCGGGGAGCTGTTTTTT. Translated: CASSLDRRDNTGELFF.

This clone occurred once. The chain links TRBV7-9 to TRBJ1-5, with D perhaps TRBD1 (5 bases). Trimming pared 3 bases from V and 8 bases from J, leaving 14 bases between. In germline, CDR1 is SEHNR, CDR2 FQNEAQ (reference sequence). The CDR3 runs to 14 residues. The CDR3 DNA is TGTGCCAGCAGCTTTTTGACAGATCTGAAGCCCCAGCATTTT. Amino acid sequence: CASSFLTDLKPQHF.

This chain connects TRBV2 to TRBJ2-1; the D is unclear. V shed 4 bases and J shed 8 bases, with 12 bases lying between them. Germline CDR1 SNHLY, CDR2 FYNNEI. The CDR3 sequence is 13 residues long. CDR3 bases: TGTGCCAGCAGTGTACGTTCGGCGGATGAGCAGTTCTTC. Protein sequence: CASSVRSADEQFF.

The count of this clone is one. The junction and the germline gene differ at one end; a read error may be behind it. The rearrangement uses TRBV9 and TRBJ2-4; D possibly corresponds to TRBD2 (6 bases). Germline V gene lookup returns CDR1 SGDLS and CDR2 YYNGEE. CDR3 length: 15 amino acids. CDR3 region: CASSPTGGAKNSQYF. The CDR3 DNA follows: TGTGCCAGCAGCCCGACCGGAGGGGCCAAAAACAGTCAGTACTTC.

The chain joins TRBV7-9 to TRBJ2-7; 7 bases align to TRBD1. Germline CDR1 SEHNR, CDR2 FQNEAQ (reference sequence). The CDR3 covers 14 residues. V shed 1 base and J 2 bases; nucleotides not matched to a gene: 2. The CDR3 region is CASSLGTGPYEQYF. Here the CDR3 DNA reads TGTGCCAGCAGCTTAGGGACAGGCCCCTACGAGCAGTACTTC.

This clone was seen once. J is TRBJ2-2 and V is TRBV1; TRBD2, the table's D call, lacks a check against the DNA. TRBV1 counts as a pseudogene. CDR3 length: 18 residues. This CDR3 is CTSSQEREGARFTGELFF. In nucleotides, the CDR3 is TGCACCAGCAGCCAGGAGCGGGAGGGCGCTAGGTTTACCGGGGAGCTGTTTTTT.

This clone has just a few counts. The chain carries TRBV30 and TRBJ1-4; D remains ambiguous. The CDR3 covers 12 residues. Trimming removed 0 bases from V and 8 bases from J, with 7 bases in between. Looked up from germline, CDR1 is GTSNPN and CDR2 is SVGIG (reference sequence). This CDR3 is CAWSVQTEKLFF. The CDR3 coding sequence is TGTGCCTGGAGTGTACAAACAGAAAAACTGTTTTTT. Full variable domain (missing parts from reference TRBV30 and TRBJ1-4): SQTIHQWPATLVQPVGSPLSLECTVEGTSNPNLYWYRQAAGRGLQLLFYSVGIGQISSEVPQNLSASRPQDRQFILSSKKLLLSDSGFYLCAWSVQTEKLFFGSGTQLSVL.

The chain carries TRBV28 and TRBJ1-4; 8 bases match TRBD1. V lost 5 bases, J lost 0 bases, and 5 bases stayed unmatched. The length of the CDR3 is 16 residues. Germline CDR1 and CDR2: MDHEN and SYDVKM. The CDR3 nucleotides are TGTGCCAGCAGTCCAGGGGGCTATGCAACTAATGAAAAACTGTTTTTT. It encodes CASSPGGYATNEKLFF.

J is TRBJ2-1 and V is TRBV7-3, with 11 bases that match TRBD2. The V segment lost 5 bases and the J segment 6 bases; nucleotides outside the gene matches: 6. The CDR3 spans 15 residues. Germline CDR1 and CDR2: SGHTA and FQGTGA. In nucleotides, the CDR3 is TGTGCCAGCAGCCTAATCACTAGCGGGAGCAATGAGCAGTTCTTC. It yields the protein CASSLITSGSNEQFF.

Only a few counts were recorded for this clone. This rearrangement joins TRBV5-1 to TRBJ2-2; no firm D call. Per germline, CDR1 SGHRS and CDR2 YFSETQ. Trimming took 2 bases from V and 1 from J, leaving 9 bases between them. The CDR3 spans 15 residues. The DNA of the CDR3 is TGCGCCAGCAGCTTTTCAGATGTGAACACCGGGGAGCTGTTTTTT. Translating gives CASSFSDVNTGELFF.

V gene TRBV13 combines with J gene TRBJ2-5; 12 bases map to TRBD2. J gave up 5 bases and V 2 bases, and 6 bases lay outside the gene matches. The germline CDR1 and CDR2 sequences are PRHDT and FYEKMQ (reference sequence). This CDR3 comprises 16 residues. Here the CDR3 DNA reads TGTGCCAGCAGCTTAAGGCTAGCGGGGGGGCCGGAGACCCAGTACTTC. Amino acids: CASSLRLAGGPETQYF.

V and J are TRBV9 and TRBJ2-7; the match to TRBD2 covers 12 bases. The CDR3 runs to 15 residues. Germline values: CDR1 SGDLS, CDR2 YYNGEE. V was pared by 4 bases and J by 2 bases, with 4 bases of the junction left unmatched. This CDR3 is CASSPRTSGAYEQYF. The CDR3 coding sequence is TGTGCCAGCAGCCCGAGGACTAGCGGGGCCTACGAGCAGTACTTC.